This record concerns one T cell receptor beta chain sequence. The sample originates from a study of glioma-infiltrating T cells after dendritic cell vaccination. This CDR3 comprises 14 residues. Trimming shortened V by 5 bases and J by 1 base, and 11 bases separated the two germline ends. Germline assignment: CDR1 KGHSH and CDR2 LQKENI. Produced via immunoSEQ multiplex PCR; TCRdb's table is partial and in-frame only. The table lists 71,000 or so clones, approximately 80% of them singletons. The chain is built from TRBV18 and TRBJ1-1; D is undetermined. This TCR came from a human donor with glioblastoma. Sample: blood, taken before dendritic cell vaccination. The CDR3 DNA is TGTGCCAGCTCATCCGCGTCCGGGAACACTGAAGCTTTCTTT. Amino acids: CASSSASGNTEAFF.